A selection of T cell receptor beta chains follows, all from one sample in a study of radiation and T cells in renal cell carcinoma. Profiled with immunoSEQ multiplex PCR; TCRdb holds only in-frame clones, not every one. Here the sample spans some 150,000 clones, 80% to 90% being singletons. Sequencing used blood, obtained from a patient whose treatment included radiotherapy and nephrectomy. These TCRs come from a woman aged 50 to 65 with renal cell carcinoma. CDR3s include the opening cysteine and the closing phenylalanine or tryptophan. The order of the fields is clone size, V gene, D gene, J gene, CDR3 protein, CDR3 DNA. A D gene is named only where the DNA matches it firmly. Only some rows state a clone size, as once, few, many or a class for expanded clones.

once	TRBV27	NA	TRBJ1-5	CASSSQGSGNQPQHF	TGTGCCAGCAGTTCACAGGGTTCGGGCAATCAGCCCCAGCATTTT
NA	TRBV6-4	TRBD1	TRBJ1-1	CASSVEGGASNTEAFF	TGTGCCAGCAGTGTGGAAGGGGGCGCATCGAACACTGAAGCTTTCTTT
NA	TRBV6-5	NA	TRBJ1-3	CASSPDRSSGNTIYF	TGTGCCAGCAGTCCAGACAGGAGCTCTGGAAACACCATATATTTT
NA	TRBV20-1	NA	TRBJ2-2	CSAPSWGELFF	TGCAGTGCCCCGTCGTGGGGGGAGCTGTTTTTT
NA	TRBV6-5	NA	TRBJ1-2	CASSSPTANYGYTF	TGTGCCAGCAGTTCCCCGACAGCTAACTATGGCTACACCTTC
NA	TRBV7-9	TRBD1	TRBJ2-2	CASSLDYRGPKNTGELFF	TGTGCCAGCAGCTTAGACTACAGGGGACCTAAGAACACCGGGGAGCTGTTTTTT
NA	TRBV7-2	NA	TRBJ2-1	CASSLAVDNEQFF	TGTGCCAGCAGCTTAGCAGTAGACAATGAGCAGTTCTTC
NA	TRBV10-2	TRBD1	TRBJ1-5	CASNRDRDLSNQPQHF	TGCGCCAGCAACCGGGACAGGGACCTTAGCAATCAGCCCCAGCATTTT
once	TRBV19	TRBD1	TRBJ1-4	CASSTRTNQGASDEKLFF	TGTGCCAGTAGTACAAGGACCAACCAGGGGGCGTCCGATGAAAAACTGTTTTTT
NA	TRBV7-2	TRBD2	TRBJ2-7	CASSRGGSSSSYEQYF	TGTGCCAGCAGCCGCGGGGGGTCGTCGAGCTCCTACGAGCAGTACTTC
NA	TRBV7-2	TRBD2	TRBJ2-2	CASSLEPSGRHTGELFF	TGTGCCAGCAGCTTAGAGCCTAGCGGGAGGCACACCGGGGAGCTGTTTTTT
NA	TRBV29-1	NA	TRBJ1-1	CSVELGGVTTEAFF	TGCAGCGTTGAATTGGGGGGGGTAACGACTGAAGCTTTCTTT
once	TRBV4-3	NA	TRBJ1-3	CASSQDPRGTVSSGNTIYF	TGCGCCAGCAGCCAAGATCCAAGGGGGACGGTGAGCTCTGGAAACACCATATATTTT
NA	TRBV5-1	NA	TRBJ2-7	CASSSSQGSVGEQYF	TGCGCCAGCAGCTCATCACAGGGATCGGTTGGCGAGCAGTACTTC
NA	TRBV7-3	NA	TRBJ1-2	CASSLPGERHGYTF	TGTGCCAGCAGCTTACCAGGGGAGAGGCATGGCTACACCTTC
NA	TRBV4-3	NA	TRBJ2-7	CASSQDLTVLRYEQYF	TGCGCCAGCAGCCAAGATTTGACAGTCCTCCGGTACGAGCAGTACTTC
few	TRBV28	NA	TRBJ1-3	CASSDYPQTVSGNTIYF	TGTGCCAGCAGCGATTACCCACAGACGGTCTCTGGAAACACCATATATTTT
NA	TRBV28	TRBD1	TRBJ1-5	CASSSGQGSNQPQHF	TGTGCCAGCAGTTCGGGACAGGGGAGCAATCAGCCCCAGCATTTT
NA	TRBV7-2	NA	TRBJ1-2	CASSLNPGDEGGGYTF	TGTGCCAGCAGCTTAAATCCCGGGGATGAGGGGGGTGGCTACACCTTC
few	TRBV4-3	NA	TRBJ1-1	CASSHSGGDTEAFF	TGCGCCAGCAGCCACTCCGGGGGCGACACTGAAGCTTTCTTT
NA	TRBV11-1	NA	TRBJ2-1	CASSLSVTGYSYNEQFF	TGTGCCAGCAGCTTATCGGTCACGGGTTACTCCTACAATGAGCAGTTCTTC
NA	TRBV9	TRBD1	TRBJ2-2	CASNTGGNTGELFF	TGTGCCAGCAACACAGGGGGGAACACCGGGGAGCTGTTTTTT
NA	TRBV5-1	NA	TRBJ2-1	CASSLGLALGNEQFF	TGCGCCAGCAGCTTGGGGCTAGCGCTCGGTAATGAGCAGTTCTTC
NA	TRBV7-2	NA	TRBJ2-3	CASSWRGRGSTDTQYF	TGTGCCAGCAGCTGGAGGGGGCGGGGGTCCACAGATACGCAGTATTTT